This is a list of T cell receptor beta chains from one sample in a study of T cells in Graves' hyperthyroidism and ophthalmopathy. TCRdb re-called the multiplex PCR reads through MiXCR, storing one row per CDR3 protein. In the table there are more than 350,000 distinct CDR3 sequences, 15% of which are singletons. The sample was blood. Receptors originate from an older woman with Graves' ophthalmopathy. The CDR3 runs from the conserved cysteine through the conserved F or W. The D gene is left open where the match is weak. Not all rows give a size; the values are once, few, many and, for expanded clones, a class.

J | length | size | V | D | CDR3 | DNA
TRBJ2-7 | 14 | few | TRBV9 | TRBD2 | CASSPRTSGSEQYF | TGTGCCAGCAGCCCCCGGACTAGCGGGAGCGAGCAGTACTTC
TRBJ2-1 | 12 | . | TRBV29-1 | . | CSVLSGAHEQFF | TGCAGCGTCCTCTCCGGAGCGCATGAGCAGTTCTTC
TRBJ2-7 | 15 | many | TRBV6-1 | . | CASSEEKGTPGEQYF | TGTGCCAGCAGTGAAGAAAAGGGGACGCCGGGCGAGCAGTACTTC
TRBJ1-1 | 13 | . | TRBV29-1 | . | CSVARGGNTEAFF | TGCAGCGTTGCGAGGGGTGGCAACACTGAAGCTTTCTTT
TRBJ2-5 | 16 | . | TRBV11-2 | TRBD2 | CASSPHGRAGRETQYF | TGTGCCAGCAGCCCCCACGGGAGGGCAGGGCGAGAGACCCAGTACTTC
TRBJ2-4 | 13 | few | TRBV10-3 | . | CAIKEEAKNIQYF | TGTGCCATCAAGGAGGAGGCCAAAAACATTCAGTACTTC
TRBJ2-7 | 13 | many | TRBV7-9 | . | CASSLVSLHEQYF | TGTGCCAGCAGCTTAGTTTCCCTCCACGAGCAGTACTTC
TRBJ2-1 | 13 | few | TRBV10-3 | . | CAISGRLGNEQFF | TGTGCCATCAGTGGCCGCCTAGGAAATGAGCAGTTCTTC
TRBJ2-5 | 15 | many | TRBV30 | TRBD1 | CAWSTGQGRGETQYF | TGTGCCTGGAGTACGGGACAGGGGAGAGGAGAGACCCAGTACTTC
TRBJ2-3 | 15 | many | TRBV6-1 | TRBD2 | CASRVSGRAVDTQYF | TGTGCCAGCAGAGTAAGCGGGAGGGCCGTAGATACGCAGTATTTT
TRBJ1-2 | 14 | few | TRBV20-1 | TRBD1 | CSAKRPRGADGYTF | TGCAGTGCCAAGAGACCCAGGGGGGCGGACGGCTACACCTTC
TRBJ1-5 | 15 | . | TRBV9 | . | CASSVDGVANQPQHF | TGTGCCAGCAGCGTAGATGGGGTTGCCAATCAGCCCCAGCATTTT
TRBJ2-1 | 14 | many | TRBV6-1 | . | CATFRSVSYNEQFF | TGTGCCACCTTCAGGAGCGTATCCTACAATGAGCAGTTCTTC
TRBJ2-2 | 13 | many | TRBV3-1 | . | CASSQRGRGELFF | TGTGCCAGCAGCCAACGAGGACGAGGGGAGCTGTTTTTT
TRBJ1-3 | 14 | . | TRBV9 | . | CASSGGGEGNTIYF | TGTGCCAGCAGCGGTGGAGGGGAAGGAAACACCATATATTTT
TRBJ2-7 | 13 | many | TRBV7-9 | . | CASSFYQGHEQYF | TGTGCCAGCAGCTTTTATCAGGGCCACGAGCAGTACTTC
TRBJ2-7 | 12 | many | TRBV11-2 | . | CASGTRVYEQYF | TGTGCCAGCGGGACGAGGGTCTACGAGCAGTACTTC
TRBJ1-2 | 16 | many | TRBV27 | TRBD1 | CASRGVGQAHNYGYTF | TGTGCCAGCAGAGGGGTAGGACAGGCCCATAACTATGGCTACACCTTC
TRBJ2-1 | 14 | . | TRBV6-2/TRBV6-3 | TRBD1 | CASRQGSANNEQFF | TGTGCCAGTCGACAGGGGTCAGCCAACAATGAGCAGTTCTTC
TRBJ1-1 | 17 | . | TRBV9 | TRBD1 | CASSVVEQGPGNTEAFF | TGTGCCAGCAGCGTAGTGGAACAGGGGCCGGGGAACACTGAAGCTTTCTTT
TRBJ2-7 | 14 | many | TRBV3-1 | . | CASSQVSGGYEQYF | TGTGCCAGCAGCCAAGTCAGCGGAGGGTACGAGCAGTACTTC
TRBJ2-1 | 16 | . | TRBV11-2 | TRBD1 | CASSLDLRTGGNEQFF | TGTGCCAGCAGCTTAGATCTAAGGACAGGGGGCAATGAGCAGTTCTTC
TRBJ1-5 | 13 | many | TRBV6-2/TRBV6-3 | . | CASTRTFGEPQHF | TGTGCCAGCACGAGGACCTTTGGGGAGCCCCAGCATTTT
TRBJ1-1 | 13 | many | TRBV20-1 | . | CSARYSIDRQAFF | TGCAGTGCTAGATACTCTATTGACCGCCAAGCTTTCTTT
TRBJ2-7 | 13 | few | TRBV5-1 | . | CASSLERSYEQYF | TGCGCCAGCAGCTTGGAACGCTCCTACGAGCAGTACTTC
TRBJ2-1 | 15 | many | TRBV7-2 | TRBD1 | CASSYGQGSYNEQFF | TGTGCCAGCAGCTACGGACAGGGTTCATACAATGAGCAGTTCTTC
TRBJ2-5 | 14 | many | TRBV18 | . | CASSPPTVAETQYF | TGTGCCAGCTCACCACCTACAGTGGCAGAGACCCAGTACTTC
TRBJ2-5 | 16 | many | TRBV5-5 | TRBD2 | CASSLAARAGQETQYF | TGTGCCAGCAGCTTGGCCGCACGAGCGGGACAAGAGACCCAGTACTTC
TRBJ2-3 | 15 | many | TRBV2 | TRBD2 | CASSRETSGSDTQYF | TGTGCCAGCAGTCGAGAGACTAGCGGTTCAGATACGCAGTATTTT
TRBJ1-6 | 14 | few | TRBV11-2 | . | CASSLTDTNSPLHF | TGTGCCAGCAGCTTAACAGACACAAATTCACCCCTCCACTTT
TRBJ2-7 | 16 | many | TRBV7-2 | TRBD2 | CASSPRPSGSSYEQYF | TGTGCCAGCAGCCCCCGGCCTAGCGGGAGCTCCTACGAGCAGTACTTC
TRBJ2-5 | 15 | many | TRBV28 | . | CASRGRGARQETQYF | TGTGCCAGCAGGGGGAGGGGGGCTCGCCAAGAGACCCAGTACTTC
TRBJ2-4 | 17 | many | TRBV4-1 | TRBD2 | CASSHPGSGRAENIQYF | TGCGCCAGCAGCCATCCCGGTAGCGGGAGGGCGGAGAACATTCAGTACTTC
TRBJ1-1 | 13 | many | TRBV12-3/TRBV12-4 | TRBD1 | CASSWDRFDKAFF | TGTGCCAGCAGTTGGGACAGGTTTGATAAAGCTTTCTTT
TRBJ1-1 | 14 | many | TRBV27 | . | CASVAEYSAGEAFF | TGTGCCAGCGTCGCTGAGTACTCCGCTGGGGAAGCTTTCTTT
TRBJ2-3 | 19 | few | TRBV9 | TRBD2 | CASSVGGLAGGHGTDTQYF | TGTGCCAGCAGCGTCGGGGGACTAGCGGGAGGGCACGGGACAGATACGCAGTATTTT
TRBJ2-5 | 16 | many | TRBV7-2 | TRBD2 | CASSLSRGTTEETQYF | TGTGCCAGCAGCTTATCGCGGGGGACCACTGAGGAGACCCAGTACTTC
TRBJ2-2 | 14 | many | TRBV2 | . | CASKWGQDAGELFF | TGTGCCAGCAAGTGGGGTCAGGACGCCGGGGAGCTGTTTTTT
TRBJ2-7 | 13 | . | TRBV30 | . | CAWKKGGSYEQYF | TGTGCCTGGAAAAAGGGGGGGTCGTACGAGCAGTACTTC
TRBJ2-1 | 16 | many | TRBV7-2 | TRBD2 | CASSRQRGSSYNEQFF | TGTGCCAGCTCCCGCCAGCGGGGAAGCTCCTACAATGAGCAGTTCTTC